One and the same sample provided the 3 T cell receptor beta chains below, sequenced in a study of cytomegalovirus exposure and HLA in healthy donors (dated by TCRdb to between 2016 and 2019). Library preparation employed the immunoSEQ multiplex PCR assay. A mixture of 60 forward primers for TCR Vbeta segments and 13 reverse primers for TCR Jbeta segments was used in the multiplex PCR. Held by TCRdb, this immuneACCESS table contains in-frame sequences only and omits some clones. Under half of the omission traces to an unresolved V gene where checked; the cause of the rest is unknown. This sample lists under 150,000 clones; roughly 85% were detected once. Jointly, the top ten make up about 1.5% of the sample. Sequenced material: PBMCs. The source is a man aged 40-50 years in good health and CMV-seronegative.

The rearrangement joins TRBV6-5 to TRBJ1-4; 7 bases fit TRBD1. The length of the CDR3 is 14 residues. V gave up 5 bases and J gave up 2 bases; unmatched junction bases: 2. Germline values: CDR1 MNHEY, CDR2 SVGAGI. The CDR3, as DNA: TGTGCCAGCAGTCGACAGGGTACTAATGAAAAACTGTTTTTT. It encodes CASSRQGTNEKLFF.

The chain links TRBV7-2 to TRBJ2-5, with 11 nucleotides matching TRBD2. The CDR3 runs 17 residues. Per the germline V gene, CDR1 is SGHTA and CDR2 is FQGNSA. V trimming: 2 bases; J trimming: 7 bases; junction bases outside the gene matches: 12. The DNA of the CDR3 is TGTGCCAGCAGCTTAATCAGACTAGCGGGGCGTGAGGGGACCCAGTACTTC. This encodes CASSLIRLAGREGTQYF.

J is TRBJ2-1 and V is TRBV5-4; 16 nucleotides match TRBD2. In germline, CDR1 is SGHNT, CDR2 YYREEE (reference sequence). Germline trimming cut 7 bases from V and 14 bases from J; bases unmatched to any gene: 12. The CDR3 covers 15 residues. CDR3 DNA: TGTGCCAGCGGCGATGCCGGGACTAGCGGGAGGGCCGAGTTCTTC. It codes for CASGDAGTSGRAEFF. Looking up the rest from reference TRBV5-4 and TRBJ2-1 gives the full variable domain: ETGVTQSPTHLIKTRGQQVTLRCSSQSGHNTVSWYQQALGQGPQFIFQYYREEENGRGNFPPRFSGLQFPNYSSELNVNALELDDSALYLCASGDAGTSGRAEFFGPGTRLTVL.